This is a list of T cell receptor beta chains from one sample in a study of T cells in Graves' hyperthyroidism and ophthalmopathy. TCRdb passed the multiplex PCR reads through MiXCR, listing each CDR3 protein once. The sample includes hundreds of thousands of distinct CDR3 sequences, 12% to 15% of them seen just once. The sample taken for sequencing was blood. All receptors derive from a woman under 30 with Graves' hyperthyroidism. Each CDR3 is given with its conserved first and last residue. A D gene is named only where the DNA matches it firmly. The size entry is marked missing in some rows and otherwise reads once, few, many or a size class.

many | TRBJ2-2 | NA | TRBV11-2 | TGTGCCAGCAGCTTCCTGGGACTCGACACCGGGGAGCTGTTTTTT | CASSFLGLDTGELFF
NA | TRBJ2-5 | TRBD1 | TRBV20-1 | TGCGGTGCTGTGACAGGGGACGAGACCCAGTACTTC | CGAVTGDETQYF
few | TRBJ2-3 | TRBD1 | TRBV20-1 | TGCAGTGCGCTGGCTGGCGACAGGGGAGGAGATACGCAGTATTTT | CSALAGDRGGDTQYF
many | TRBJ2-1 | NA | TRBV27 | TGTGCCAGCAGCCTTAAGCCACCTCAGCGGTACCTGAACAGTGAGCAGTTCTTC | CASSLKPPQRYLNSEQFF
few | TRBJ1-6 | NA | TRBV7-9 | TGTGCCAGCAGCTTCGAAGGGAGTTCACCCCTCCACTTT | CASSFEGSSPLHF
few | TRBJ2-5 | TRBD2 | TRBV4-3 | TGCGCCAGCAGCCAAGATTTAGCGGGAGTGGAGACCCAGTACTTC | CASSQDLAGVETQYF
many | TRBJ2-1 | NA | TRBV3-1 | TGTGCCAGCAGCCAAGACGCCCATGCGTACTTTGAGCAGTTCTTC | CASSQDAHAYFEQFF
many | TRBJ1-4 | NA | TRBV2 | TGTGCCAGCAGACTCCGGGGAGTAGACGAAAAACTGTTTTTT | CASRLRGVDEKLFF
many | TRBJ2-5 | TRBD1 | TRBV28 | TGTGCCAGCAGATCCACAGGGGGGCGGAGGGAGACCCAGTACTTC | CASRSTGGRRETQYF
few | TRBJ1-2 | TRBD1 | TRBV10-2 | TGCGCCAGCAGTGAGGCCGGGACAGTCTATGGCTACACCTTC | CASSEAGTVYGYTF
NA | TRBJ2-2 | TRBD2 | TRBV28 | TGTGCCAGCAGGGAGCTAGCGGGAGGGTCCTCCGGGGAGCTGTTTTTT | CASRELAGGSSGELFF
NA | TRBJ1-4 | TRBD1 | TRBV18 | TGTGCCAGCTCACCCGGGACAGGCGAAAAACTGTTTTTT | CASSPGTGEKLFF
many | TRBJ1-1 | NA | TRBV6-2/TRBV6-3 | TGTGCCAGCAGTCCCCGTTTGGAGGTTGAAGCTTTCTTT | CASSPRLEVEAFF
NA | TRBJ2-1 | TRBD1 | TRBV28 | TGTGCCGGCAGTTTAATCACAGGGGGTGTTAATGAGCAGTTCTTC | CAGSLITGGVNEQFF
many | TRBJ2-7 | NA | TRBV6-5 | TGTGCCAGCAGTTACTCTAGAGTAGCGGCCTACGAGCAGTACTTC | CASSYSRVAAYEQYF
many | TRBJ2-7 | NA | TRBV7-6 | TGTGCCAGCAGCTCGATCGGAAGCGGGTCCTCCTACGAGCAGTACTTC | CASSSIGSGSSYEQYF
NA | TRBJ2-5 | NA | TRBV5-1 | TGCGCCAGCAGCCTAAGAACGTATGAGACCCAGTACTTC | CASSLRTYETQYF
NA | TRBJ1-4 | NA | TRBV20-1 | TGCAGTGCTAGGACCCGGCCAGCTAATGAAAAACTGTTTTTT | CSARTRPANEKLFF
NA | TRBJ2-2 | TRBD1 | TRBV12-3/TRBV12-4 | TGTGCCAGCAGTGACAGGGGGCTAGGGCCCACCGGGGAGCTGTTTTTT | CASSDRGLGPTGELFF
NA | TRBJ2-1 | NA | TRBV15 | TGTGCCACCAGCCGGACGCGAGGGGGAAATGAGCAGTTCTTC | CATSRTRGGNEQFF
many | TRBJ1-2 | NA | TRBV24-1 | TGTGCCACCAGCCCAAACCGGGACAACTATGGCTACACCTTC | CATSPNRDNYGYTF
NA | TRBJ1-5 | NA | TRBV6-2/TRBV6-3 | TGTGCCAGCAGATTCGATGCAGGGCCCACCCCCCAGCATTTT | CASRFDAGPTPQHF
many | TRBJ2-5 | NA | TRBV9 | TGTGCCAGCAGCGTAGAGGGACTTCATCAAGAGACCCAGTACTTC | CASSVEGLHQETQYF
many | TRBJ2-1 | TRBD1 | TRBV11-2 | TGTGCCAGCAGCTCCCGGGACAGGGTCGTAAGGGAGCAGTTCTTC | CASSSRDRVVREQFF
NA | TRBJ1-1 | NA | TRBV6-5 | TGTGCCAGCAGTTACATGACCCCGAACACTGAAGCTTTCTTT | CASSYMTPNTEAFF
many | TRBJ1-2 | NA | TRBV12-3/TRBV12-4 | TGTGCCAGCAGCCCCGGGCTCCCTGCGTCCTATGGCTACACCTTC | CASSPGLPASYGYTF
many | TRBJ2-7 | TRBD2 | TRBV7-2 | TGTGCCAGCAGCTTTAGCGGGGGTGACTCCTACGAGCAGTACTTC | CASSFSGGDSYEQYF
few | TRBJ2-7 | TRBD2 | TRBV18 | TGTGCCAGCTCGCCGGGACTAGCGGTGTTGGAGCAGTACTTC | CASSPGLAVLEQYF
many | TRBJ2-7 | TRBD2 | TRBV28 | TGTGCCAGCAGCTCCGGGACTAGCGGGACGTCCTACGAGCAGTACTTC | CASSSGTSGTSYEQYF
few | TRBJ2-1 | TRBD2 | TRBV14 | TGTGCCAGCAGCCAAGGACTAGCGGGCCTCCTCTACAATGAGCAGTTCTTC | CASSQGLAGLLYNEQFF